The rows below give T cell receptor beta chains drawn from one sample of a study of identical twins. TCRdb passed the 5' RACE reads through MiXCR, listing each CDR3 protein once. This sample has under 1 million distinct CDR3 sequences, with approximately 13% found just once. These data were also reused for a study on yellow fever vaccine responses in identical twins.

The material sequenced was PBMCs. The receptor set was obtained from a woman in her late teens or twenties in good health. CDR3s include the opening cysteine and the closing phenylalanine or tryptophan. A D gene is named only where the DNA matches it firmly. Clone size is stated in some rows and not others, as once, few, many or a class when expanded.

clone_size: -
j_call: TRBJ2-5
v_call: TRBV12-3/TRBV12-4
d_call: TRBD2
cdr3_nt: TGTGCCAGCAGGTCCGGGACTAGCGGAGAGACCCAGTACTTC
cdr3_aa: CASRSGTSGETQYF

clone_size: few
j_call: TRBJ1-2
v_call: TRBV25-1
d_call: TRBD1
cdr3_nt: TGTGCCAGCAGAAAGGGGCCCGGGACAGGGGAATATGGCTACACCTTC
cdr3_aa: CASRKGPGTGEYGYTF

clone_size: few
j_call: TRBJ2-5
v_call: TRBV5-4
d_call: -
cdr3_nt: TGTGCCAGCAGCTTGTATCGACAGTACCAAGAGACCCAGTACTTC
cdr3_aa: CASSLYRQYQETQYF

clone_size: few
j_call: TRBJ2-4
v_call: TRBV5-1
d_call: -
cdr3_nt: TGCGCCAGCAGCTTGGCCGGGTCGGGGGACAGCCGGGCCAAAAACATTCAGTACTTC
cdr3_aa: CASSLAGSGDSRAKNIQYF

clone_size: few
j_call: TRBJ2-3
v_call: TRBV28
d_call: TRBD2
cdr3_nt: TGTGCCAGCAGAAGGACTAGCGATGGTCTCACAGATACGCAGTATTTT
cdr3_aa: CASRRTSDGLTDTQYF

clone_size: few
j_call: TRBJ2-1
v_call: TRBV24-1
d_call: TRBD2
cdr3_nt: TGTGCCACAGGGACTAGCGGATTCTTATCCTACAATGAGCAGTTCTTC
cdr3_aa: CATGTSGFLSYNEQFF

clone_size: -
j_call: TRBJ2-5
v_call: TRBV20-1
d_call: -
cdr3_nt: TGCAGTGCTAGAACCCCTTGGGGTGTTGAAGAGACCCAGTACTTC
cdr3_aa: CSARTPWGVEETQYF

clone_size: -
j_call: TRBJ1-5
v_call: TRBV3-1
d_call: -
cdr3_nt: TGTGCCAGCAGCCCGTCATTCGGGGTCAATCAGTCCCAGCATTTT
cdr3_aa: CASSPSFGVNQSQHF

clone_size: few
j_call: TRBJ2-3
v_call: TRBV6-2/TRBV6-3
d_call: -
cdr3_nt: TGTGCCAGCAGCCGGCTTTTGGCCGGAGGCACAGATACGCAGTATTTT
cdr3_aa: CASSRLLAGGTDTQYF

clone_size: many
j_call: TRBJ2-2
v_call: TRBV4-1
d_call: -
cdr3_nt: TGCGCCAGTGCGGTCCCAACTAACACCGGGGAGCTGTTTTTT
cdr3_aa: CASAVPTNTGELFF

clone_size: -
j_call: TRBJ1-4
v_call: TRBV4-1
d_call: -
cdr3_nt: TGCGCCAGCAGCCCAGGACATCCAACTAATGAAAAACTGTTTTTT
cdr3_aa: CASSPGHPTNEKLFF

clone_size: -
j_call: TRBJ2-4
v_call: TRBV9
d_call: TRBD2
cdr3_nt: TGTGCCAGCAGCCGACTAGCGGGGGAAAACATTCAGTACTTC
cdr3_aa: CASSRLAGENIQYF

clone_size: -
j_call: TRBJ2-7
v_call: TRBV9
d_call: TRBD1
cdr3_nt: TGTGCCAGCAGCGTACTGGGACAGGTGGGGGGCGAGCAGTACTTC
cdr3_aa: CASSVLGQVGGEQYF

clone_size: few
j_call: TRBJ2-1
v_call: TRBV20-1
d_call: TRBD2
cdr3_nt: TGCAGTGCTAGCCCCCTACTAGCGGGGGATTACAATGAGCAGTTCTTC
cdr3_aa: CSASPLLAGDYNEQFF

clone_size: few
j_call: TRBJ1-1
v_call: TRBV10-3
d_call: -
cdr3_nt: TGTGCCATCAGTGGGTTGTCGAACACTGAAGCTTTCTTT
cdr3_aa: CAISGLSNTEAFF

clone_size: few
j_call: TRBJ1-1
v_call: TRBV7-2
d_call: -
cdr3_nt: TGTGCCAGCAAACGGGCAGGGTATGGTGACACTGAAGCTTTCTTT
cdr3_aa: CASKRAGYGDTEAFF

clone_size: many
j_call: TRBJ1-2
v_call: TRBV7-9
d_call: -
cdr3_nt: TGTGCCAGCAGCTTAGCGATCGCAGGGGTTGGCTACACCTTC
cdr3_aa: CASSLAIAGVGYTF

clone_size: many
j_call: TRBJ2-7
v_call: TRBV5-1
d_call: TRBD2
cdr3_nt: TGCGCCAGCAGCTCGGGACTAGGGACCTACGAGCAGTACTTC
cdr3_aa: CASSSGLGTYEQYF

clone_size: -
j_call: TRBJ2-1
v_call: TRBV7-7
d_call: TRBD2
cdr3_nt: TGTGCCAGCAGCTTTTCACTAGCGGACAATGAGCAGTTCTTC
cdr3_aa: CASSFSLADNEQFF

clone_size: many
j_call: TRBJ1-1
v_call: TRBV7-9
d_call: -
cdr3_nt: TGTGCCAGCAGCCCACTTGGGGGAGGTCTGTCCACTGAAGCTTTCTTT
cdr3_aa: CASSPLGGGLSTEAFF

clone_size: -
j_call: TRBJ2-6
v_call: TRBV11-1
d_call: -
cdr3_nt: TGTGCCAGCAGCCCACCGACCAGGGGGGGATCACCTGGGGCCAACGTCCTGACTTTC
cdr3_aa: CASSPPTRGGSPGANVLTF

clone_size: -
j_call: TRBJ2-5
v_call: TRBV29-1
d_call: -
cdr3_nt: TGCAGCGTTGAACGCCCCGGGGGCGAGACCCAGTACTTC
cdr3_aa: CSVERPGGETQYF

clone_size: many
j_call: TRBJ1-1
v_call: TRBV29-1
d_call: TRBD1
cdr3_nt: TGCAGCGTTTTAAGGGACAGGGGGCGGAACACTGAAGCTTTCTTT
cdr3_aa: CSVLRDRGRNTEAFF

clone_size: many
j_call: TRBJ1-1
v_call: TRBV25-1
d_call: TRBD1
cdr3_nt: TGTGCCAGCAGTGCTTCTGACAGGGCGTATACTGAAGCTTTCTTT
cdr3_aa: CASSASDRAYTEAFF

clone_size: few
j_call: TRBJ2-3
v_call: TRBV19
d_call: -
cdr3_nt: TGTGCCAGTAACCCAGGGTGGGGCACAGATACGCAGTATTTT
cdr3_aa: CASNPGWGTDTQYF

clone_size: few
j_call: TRBJ2-1
v_call: TRBV24-1
d_call: -
cdr3_nt: TGTGCCACCAGTGCAGGAGAACCAGCAGGCTACAATGAGCAGTTCTTC
cdr3_aa: CATSAGEPAGYNEQFF

clone_size: few
j_call: TRBJ2-1
v_call: TRBV7-9
d_call: -
cdr3_nt: TGTGCCAGCAGCTTAGCTGGGGTATTGAATGAGCAGTTCTTC
cdr3_aa: CASSLAGVLNEQFF

clone_size: -
j_call: TRBJ2-5
v_call: TRBV9
d_call: TRBD2
cdr3_nt: TGTGCCAGCAGCGACCATGGGAGGGCGTCAGGAGAGACCCAGTACTTC
cdr3_aa: CASSDHGRASGETQYF

clone_size: -
j_call: TRBJ2-1
v_call: TRBV19
d_call: -
cdr3_nt: TGTGCCAGTAGCGACCCCCCCTATGAGCAGTTCTTC
cdr3_aa: CASSDPPYEQFF

clone_size: -
j_call: TRBJ1-6
v_call: TRBV5-6
d_call: TRBD1
cdr3_nt: TGTGCCAGCAGCCCACGGACAGGGGTAGGCTCACCCCTCCACTTT
cdr3_aa: CASSPRTGVGSPLHF

clone_size: -
j_call: TRBJ1-1
v_call: TRBV29-1
d_call: -
cdr3_nt: TGCAGCGGCGGGACGAACACTGAAGCTTTCTTT
cdr3_aa: CSGGTNTEAFF

clone_size: many
j_call: TRBJ2-3
v_call: TRBV7-2
d_call: TRBD1
cdr3_nt: TGTGCCAGCAGCTTGAACAGGGGCGCAGATACGCAGTATTTT
cdr3_aa: CASSLNRGADTQYF

clone_size: few
j_call: TRBJ2-1
v_call: TRBV11-2
d_call: TRBD2
cdr3_nt: TGTGCCAGCAGCTTTCGGGGGGGGGACTACAATGAGCAGTTCTTC
cdr3_aa: CASSFRGGDYNEQFF